What follows are 29 T cell receptor beta chains derived from one specimen sequenced in a study of cytomegalovirus exposure and HLA in healthy donors. Use of 60 Vbeta and 13 Jbeta primers characterized the PCR. This table comes from immunoSEQ multiplex PCR, and its TCRdb copy is limited to in-frame clones, with some not included. The sample records 85,000 to 110,000 clones, around 67% being singletons. The sequenced material came from PBMCs. Every receptor here comes from a woman in her forties or fifties in good health and CMV-seronegative.

The genes are TRBV5-1 and TRBJ2-7; TRBD1 might be the D (6 bases). Germline V gives CDR1 SGHRS, CDR2 YFSETQ. With 1 base removed from V and 6 bases from J, the gap between germline ends came to 17 bases. CDR3 length equals 15 residues. In nucleotides, the CDR3 is TGCGCCAGCAGCTTGCAGGCGCAGGACAGAGGCGAGCAGTACTTC. Translated, it gives CASSLQAQDRGEQYF. The variable domain in full, with the rest retrieved from reference TRBV5-1 and TRBJ2-7, is KAGVTQTPRYLIKTRGQQVTLSCSPISGHRSVSWYQQTPGQGLQFLFEYFSETQRNKGNFPGRFSGRQFSNSRSEMNVSTLELGDSALYLCASSLQAQDRGEQYFGPGTRLTVT.

A few counts support this clone. This rearrangement joins TRBV4-2 to TRBJ2-2; tentatively, D is TRBD1 (7 bases). Germline-derived CDR1 and CDR2 are LGHNA and YNFKEQ. The CDR3 consists of 16 residues. Deletions cut 3 bases from V and 5 bases from J, with 16 bases between. CDR3 in DNA: TGTGCCAGCAGCCATCCGAGACAGGGAGGTACCGGGGAGCTGTTTTTT. This gives the protein CASSHPRQGGTGELFF.

Only one count was recorded for this clone. This chain joins TRBV19 and TRBJ1-1, with a weak D call TRBD1 (6 bases). Germline-derived CDR1 and CDR2 are LNHDA and SQIVND (reference sequence). The V end was cut by 2 bases, the J end by 0 bases, with 7 bases between. This CDR3 spans 14 amino acids. The CDR3 DNA reads TGTGCCAGTAGTATAACAGGGATGAACACTGAAGCTTTCTTT. This encodes CASSITGMNTEAFF. Looking up the rest from reference TRBV19 and TRBJ1-1 gives the full variable domain: DGGITQSPKYLFRKEGQNVTLSCEQNLNHDAMYWYRQDPGQGLRLIYYSQIVNDFQKGDIAEGYSVSREKKESFPLTVTSAQKNPTAFYLCASSITGMNTEAFFGQGTRLTVV.

The chain employs TRBV28 and TRBJ2-6; a weak D match, TRBD2 (5 bases). CDR3 length: 15 residues. Between the trimmed V and J ends, which lost 7 bases and 2 bases, there was a span of 12 bases. CDR1 MDHEN and CDR2 SYDVKM come from the germline V gene. The CDR3 DNA is TGTGCCAGCATTCCGTCCGGGGCTGGGGCCAACGTCCTGACTTTC. The encoded protein is CASIPSGAGANVLTF.

The V gene is TRBV18, the J gene TRBJ2-5, with D possibly TRBD1 on 5 matching bases. This CDR3 region has 14 residues. Per the germline V gene, CDR1 is KGHSH and CDR2 is LQKENI. Between the trimmed V and J ends, which lost 2 bases and 1 base, there was a span of 8 bases. The CDR3 nucleotides read TGTGCCAGCTCACCAGGGGCAGTCCAAGAGACCCAGTACTTC. Translation: CASSPGAVQETQYF.

The CDR3 DNA reads as TGCGCCAGCAGCTCCGGGACTAGCGGCGGGGGTGAGCAGTTCTTC. Translating it yields CASSSGTSGGGEQFF. This sequence joins TRBV5-1 and TRBJ2-1, with TRBD2 matching over 11 bases. J was trimmed by 9 bases and V by 3 bases; bases with no gene match: 8. Germline values: CDR1 SGHRS, CDR2 YFSETQ. The CDR3 runs to 15 residues.

This clone came up a few times. This chain joins TRBV19 and TRBJ2-6; perhaps TRBD1 as D (6 bases). Germline V gene lookup returns CDR1 LNHDA and CDR2 SQIVND (reference sequence). This CDR3 is 17 amino acids long. Trimming shortened V by 6 bases and J by 0 bases, and 15 bases separated the two germline ends. The CDR3 protein is CASSRGSGVSGANVLTF. For the CDR3, the DNA is TGTGCCAGTAGCAGGGGTTCAGGGGTCTCTGGGGCCAACGTCCTGACTTTC.

The rearrangement joins TRBV7-3 to TRBJ2-7, with D perhaps TRBD2 (5 bases). Trimming took off 6 bases at V and 0 bases at J, with 18 bases between the two ends. The CDR3 extends over 16 amino acids. In germline, CDR1 is SGHTA, CDR2 FQGTGA. CDR3 nucleotide sequence: TGTGCCAGCAGTCCCGGGTCCGGGGTCAGCTCCTACGAGCAGTACTTC. Protein sequence: CASSPGSGVSSYEQYF. Using reference TRBV7-3 and TRBJ2-7 for the parts outside the CDR3, the full variable domain is GAGVSQTPSNKVTEKGKYVELRCDPISGHTALYWYRQSLGQGPEFLIYFQGTGAADDSGLPNDRFFAVRPEGSVSTLKIQRTERGDSAVYLCASSPGSGVSSYEQYFGPGTRLTVT.

V is TRBV6-1 and J is TRBJ2-5; 9 bases line up with TRBD2. V shed 10 bases and J 5 bases; nucleotides not matched to a gene: 11. The CDR3 spans 14 residues. The germline gives CDR1 MNHNS, CDR2 SASEGT. CDR3 residues: CAIPWREGGETQYF. The DNA for the CDR3 is TGTGCCATTCCCTGGCGGGAGGGCGGGGAGACCCAGTACTTC.

This chain connects TRBV6-5 to TRBJ2-3, with 7 bases fitting TRBD2. Germline V gives CDR1 MNHEY, CDR2 SVGAGI. The trim removed 6 bases at V and 1 base at J, leaving 7 bases unmatched. CDR3 length: 15 residues. As DNA, the CDR3 is TGTGCCAGCAGGCTTAGCGGGTACGGCACAGATACGCAGTATTTT. Translation gives CASRLSGYGTDTQYF.

The rearrangement joins TRBV5-1 to TRBJ2-1; the match to TRBD2 covers 7 bases. The CDR3 covers 16 residues. The ends lost 0 bases at V and 5 bases at J; junction bases unmatched: 8. CDR1 and CDR2 from the germline V gene are SGHRS and YFSETQ. The CDR3 here is CASSLVGLGTNNEQFF. DNA for the CDR3: TGCGCCAGCAGCTTGGTTGGACTAGGTACTAACAATGAGCAGTTCTTC.

This clone showed up just a few times. The rearrangement joins TRBV18 to TRBJ1-1, with a possible D match to TRBD1 (6 bases). The CDR3 contains 15 residues. Germline CDR1 and CDR2: KGHSH and LQKENI. The ends were cut back, 9 bases at V and 1 base at J, with 18 bases in the middle. The chain's CDR3 is CARCTGTRGNTEAFF. As DNA, the CDR3 is TGTGCCAGATGCACAGGGACCCGAGGGAACACTGAAGCTTTCTTT. Looking up the rest from reference TRBV18 and TRBJ1-1 gives the full variable domain: NAGVMQNPRHLVRRRGQEARLRCSPMKGHSHVYWYRQLPEEGLKFMVYLQKENIIDESGMPKERFSAEFPKEGPSILRIQQVVRGDSAAYFCARCTGTRGNTEAFFGQGTRLTVV.

The chain couples TRBV15 to TRBJ1-1; the D gene is possibly TRBD1 (6 bases). V was shortened by 3 bases and J by 2 bases, with 13 bases between the two germline ends. CDR1 is LNHNV and CDR2 is YYDKDF in the germline V gene (reference sequence). This CDR3 spans 15 amino acids. In nucleotides, the CDR3 is TGTGCCACCAGCAGGAGGGGGGGGTTCAACACTGAAGCTTTCTTT. Translated, it gives CATSRRGGFNTEAFF.

This clone has a handful of counts. J is TRBJ1-1 and V is TRBV4-2; D unresolved. The V gene lost 3 bases and the J gene lost 6 bases, with 8 bases spanning the gap. The CDR3 has 12 amino acids. In germline, CDR1 is LGHNA, CDR2 YNFKEQ. The CDR3 loop is CASSHDSPEAFF. CDR3 DNA sequence: TGTGCCAGCAGCCACGACTCCCCTGAAGCTTTCTTT.

The gene calls are TRBV10-1 and TRBJ1-1; D is unresolved. Looked up from germline, CDR1 is WNHNN and CDR2 is SYGVQD (reference sequence). CDR3 length: 13 residues. The V gene lost 0 bases and the J gene lost 5 bases, with 7 bases spanning the gap. CDR3 amino acids: CASSESPLTEAFF. CDR3 DNA: TGCGCCAGCAGTGAGTCCCCCCTTACTGAAGCTTTCTTT.

This chain joins TRBV5-6 and TRBJ2-5, with D possibly TRBD2 on 6 matching bases. The J call may be faulty, since TRBJ2-7 better matches the DNA end. This CDR3 contains 13 residues. CDR1 is SGHDT and CDR2 is YYEEEE in the germline V gene. DNA for the CDR3: TGTGCCAGCAGCCCCGCGGGGCTCTACGAGCAGTACTTC. It encodes CASSPAGLYEQYF.

The J gene is TRBJ2-1, the V gene TRBV20-1, with D unresolved. The CDR3 has 11 residues. Germline V CDR1 and CDR2: DFQATT, SNEGSKA (reference sequence). The CDR3 region has the DNA TGCAGCGGAGTAGCTCTCAATGAGCAGTTCTTC. Residues: CSGVALNEQFF.

This clone has only a few counts. V is TRBV4-3 and J is TRBJ2-7; tentative D call: TRBD2 (5 bases). The germline CDR1 and CDR2 sequences are LGHNA and YSLEER. CDR3 length equals 16 residues. Between the trimmed V and J ends, which lost 3 bases and 0 bases, there was a span of 15 bases. The CDR3 DNA follows: TGCGCCAGCAGCCAGAGTAGCGTTCCTAGCTCCTACGAGCAGTACTTC. Translated, it gives CASSQSSVPSSYEQYF.

The CDR3 region is CATSRARVKLFF. CDR3 sequence (DNA): TGTGCCACCAGCAGAGCCAGGGTAAAACTGTTTTTT. The chain joins TRBV15 to TRBJ1-4; TRBD1 might be the D (5 bases). This CDR3 region has 12 residues. The V end lost 1 base, the J end lost 10 bases, and 7 bases lay between the germline ends. CDR1 LNHNV and CDR2 YYDKDF come from the germline V gene (reference sequence).

This clone was observed a single time. The chain is built from TRBV5-1 and TRBJ1-4; 9 positions match TRBD1. CDR1 is SGHRS, CDR2 YFSETQ, per germline. Germline trimming cut 4 bases from V and 5 bases from J; bases unmatched to any gene: 6. CDR3 length: 15 amino acids. The CDR3 sequence: CASSRPGQGNEKLFF. Here the CDR3 DNA reads TGCGCCAGCAGCCGACCGGGACAGGGAAATGAAAAACTGTTTTTT.

The chain combines TRBV7-2 with TRBJ1-1; D not resolved. Trimming took 0 bases from V and 1 from J, leaving 9 bases between them. This CDR3 comprises 15 residues. Germline CDR1 SGHTA, CDR2 FQGNSA. The CDR3: CASSLAYRENTEAFF. The CDR3 DNA follows: TGTGCCAGCAGCTTAGCCTACAGAGAGAACACTGAAGCTTTCTTT.

This chain joins TRBV12-5 and TRBJ1-1; 8 nucleotides line up with TRBD1. The ends lost 5 bases at V and 7 bases at J; junction bases unmatched: 9. This CDR3 has 14 amino acids. The germline V gene encodes CDR1 LGHNT and CDR2 FRNRAP. In DNA, the CDR3 is TGTGCTAGTGGTGTATCCGGAACAGGGGGTGAAGCTTTCTTT. It is translated as CASGVSGTGGEAFF.

In this sample, this clone turned up a few times. The rearrangement links TRBV27 to TRBJ2-1; 10 nucleotides match TRBD2. The CDR3 has 17 residues. The V gene end was trimmed by 3 bases and the J gene end by 8 bases; junction bases not matched to a gene: 13. Germline assignment: CDR1 MNHEY and CDR2 SMNVEV (reference sequence). The CDR3 reads CASSFLAGVEWAYEQFF. The CDR3 DNA sequence: TGTGCCAGCAGTTTCCTAGCGGGAGTGGAGTGGGCTTATGAGCAGTTCTTC.

This rearrangement joins TRBV7-2 to TRBJ2-2, with D hard to call. CDR1 SGHTA and CDR2 FQGNSA come from the germline V gene. This CDR3 contains 14 residues. V shed 4 bases and J shed 5 bases, with 11 bases lying between them. The CDR3 protein is CASSYSTVTGELFF. CDR3 bases: TGTGCCAGCAGCTATTCGACTGTAACCGGGGAGCTGTTTTTT.

This rearrangement joins TRBV11-2 to TRBJ2-2, with D perhaps TRBD1 (5 bases). With 1 base removed from V and 3 bases from J, the gap between germline ends came to 9 bases. The CDR3 is 15 residues long. The germline gives CDR1 SGHAT, CDR2 FQNNGV. CDR3 amino acids: CASSLVVGHTGELFF. The CDR3 nucleotides read TGTGCCAGCAGCTTAGTCGTGGGGCACACCGGGGAGCTGTTTTTT.

This clone occurred a few times. The V and J genes are TRBV7-9 and TRBJ2-1, with D maybe TRBD2 (5 bases). V lost 1 base and J 10 bases, leaving 11 bases between the germline ends. CDR1 and CDR2 (germline): SEHNR, FQNEAQ (reference sequence). The CDR3 is 13 residues long. The CDR3 here is CASSLGEGREQFF. The CDR3 nucleotides read TGTGCCAGCAGCTTAGGTGAGGGTCGGGAGCAGTTCTTC.

This clone appeared once. The rearrangement joins TRBV5-1 to TRBJ1-1; D unclear. The CDR3 extends over 14 amino acids. The V end lost 4 bases, the J end lost 7 bases, and 17 bases lay between the germline ends. Germline V CDR1 and CDR2: SGHRS, YFSETQ. The CDR3 DNA is TGCGCCAGCAGCGAGAGACACCCGCAAGGTGAAGCTTTCTTT. Translation gives CASSERHPQGEAFF.

This clone came up a few times. The chain recombines TRBV19 with TRBJ2-1, with TRBD2 as a possible D gene (6 bases). The CDR3 covers 14 residues. Germline V gives CDR1 LNHDA, CDR2 SQIVND (reference sequence). V was trimmed by 3 bases and J by 6 bases, leaving 12 bases between them. As DNA, the CDR3 is TGTGCCAGTAGTATCGGGGGTACCGGCAATGAGCAGTTCTTC. Residues: CASSIGGTGNEQFF.

V usage is TRBV29-1 and J usage is TRBJ1-2; 10 bases align to TRBD1. CDR1 and CDR2 (germline): SQVTM, ANQGSEA. The CDR3 covers 15 residues. V lost 6 bases to trimming and J lost 4 bases; unmatched junction nucleotides: 11. Written as DNA, the CDR3 is TGCAGCGTAGGACAGGGGGAAGACTATAGCTATGGCTACACCTTC. It specifies CSVGQGEDYSYGYTF.